This TCR beta chain appears in the sequencing data of a study of monozygotic twins with inflammatory bowel disease. CDR3 length equals 17 residues. Germline-derived CDR1 and CDR2 are SGHAT and FQNNGV. In regard to this clonotype: What it binds is not known.

Findings of the study overall: IBD patients displayed reduced TCRbeta diversity (inverse Simpson) when set against healthy co-twins.

Following a re-call of the 5' RACE reads, TCRdb has one entry per CDR3 protein and lacks DNA. The sample's table shows more than 95,000 distinct CDR3 sequences. The sequence was obtained from a human donor with ulcerative colitis or Crohn's disease, or a healthy co-twin of an affected twin (not recorded which). The sample comprised blood. V usage is TRBV11-2 and J usage is TRBJ2-3; the TCRdb D gene call, TRBD2, has no DNA to confirm it. This CDR3 is CASKTSGGASVADTQYF. Complete variable domain (other parts from reference TRBV11-2 and TRBJ2-3): EAGVAQSPRYKIIEKRQSVAFWCNPISGHATLYWYQQILGQGPKLLIQFQNNGVVDDSQLPKDRFSAERLKGVDSTLKIQPAKLEDSAVYLCASKTSGGASVADTQYFGPGTRLTVL.